The 5 T cell receptor beta chains presented below share a single source sample, sequenced in a study of blood T cell repertoires in COVID-19. The repertoire was sequenced with immunoSEQ multiplex PCR; TCRdb's copy has only in-frame clones and lacks some. Among 250,000 to 300,000 clones listed, 88% were seen once. Sequencing used PBMCs or T cells enriched from blood (not recorded which). These receptor sequences come from a woman aged 55 to 70 in a cohort exposed to, infected with or recovered from COVID-19 (not recorded which).

The gene calls are TRBV19 and TRBJ1-1; 8 bases are shared with TRBD1. The CDR3 is 13 residues long. Trimming took 2 bases from V and 10 from J; bases not matched to a gene: 6. Germline V gene lookup returns CDR1 LNHDA and CDR2 SQIVND (reference sequence). The CDR3 protein is CASSILDRAGAFF. The CDR3 DNA reads as TGTGCCAGTAGTATACTGGACAGGGCTGGAGCTTTCTTT.

The CDR3 is CASRTPGLSTGELFF. The DNA for the CDR3 is TGTGCCAGTAGAACACCGGGACTCAGCACCGGGGAGCTGTTTTTT. This sequence joins TRBV19 and TRBJ2-2; a weak D match, TRBD2 (6 bases). Germline V gene sequence: CDR1 LNHDA, CDR2 SQIVND (reference sequence). This CDR3 contains 15 residues. V lost 6 bases and J 4 bases, leaving 15 bases between the germline ends.

V usage is TRBV28 and J usage is TRBJ1-5; D not resolved. The V gene's germline CDR1 is MDHEN and CDR2 SYDVKM. Trimming shortened V by 2 bases and J by 7 bases, and 12 bases separated the two germline ends. CDR3 size: 14 residues. CDR3 nucleotide sequence: TGTGCCAGCAGTTTAGGGCTCTATGGGCAGCCCCAGCATTTT. Its protein is CASSLGLYGQPQHF.

In this sample, this clone turned up a few times. The J gene is TRBJ2-3, the V gene TRBV2, with 8 bases that match TRBD1. This CDR3 contains 15 residues. Looked up from germline, CDR1 is SNHLY and CDR2 is FYNNEI. V shed 5 bases and J 3 bases; nucleotides not matched to a gene: 7. This chain's CDR3 is CASSRQGLKTDTQYF. The CDR3 nucleotides are TGTGCCAGCAGTCGACAGGGGTTGAAGACAGATACGCAGTATTTT.

The chain joins TRBV28 to TRBJ2-5; TRBD2 might be the D (5 bases). This CDR3 is 12 amino acids long. CDR1 and CDR2 from the germline V gene are MDHEN and SYDVKM. Trimming took off 6 bases at V and 2 bases at J, with 7 bases between the two ends. This CDR3 is CASRGAQETQYF. CDR3 bases: TGTGCCAGCAGGGGAGCACAAGAGACCCAGTACTTC. Based on the CDR3 plus reference TRBV28 and TRBJ2-5, the full variable domain is DVKVTQSSRYLVKRTGEKVFLECVQDMDHENMFWYRQDPGLGLRLIYFSYDVKMKEKGDIPEGYSVSREKKERFSLILESASTNQTSMYLCASRGAQETQYFGPGTRLLVL.